This T cell receptor (beta chain) was captured in a study of T-cell reconstitution after alpha-beta-depleted transplantation in children. Construction of the TCRbeta library involved unique molecular identifiers. TCRdb ran MiXCR on the PCR reads and lists one entry per CDR3 protein. The profile shows approximately 490,000 distinct CDR3 sequences, around 12% of them singletons. CDR1 is MNHEY, CDR2 SVGEGT, per germline. The CDR3 length is 15 residues. V dropped 2 bases and J dropped 2 bases, with 13 bases sitting between them. This clonotype was seen repeatedly, ten times or more. The rearrangement uses TRBV6-2 or TRBV6-3 and TRBJ2-7; weak D call: TRBD1 (5 bases). This TCR was recovered from a human donor who donated a stem cell graft to a child with combined immunodeficiency. Sequenced here: PBMCs from the stem cell graft donor, sampled from the stem cell graft. The CDR3 DNA reads TGTGCCAGCAGTTACGGTAGGACAACCACCTACGAGCAGTACTTC. This codes for CASSYGRTTTYEQYF.